These 6 T cell receptor beta chains were all obtained from the same sample, sequenced in a study of blood T cell repertoires in COVID-19 (dated by TCRdb to the early 2020s). Libraries were constructed by the immunoSEQ multiplex PCR assay. The table was pulled from immuneACCESS by TCRdb, which kept in-frame rearrangements only. Such tables lose some clones; where checked, under half of the loss comes from unresolved V genes, and the rest has no known cause. This sample is represented by about 14,000 clones; more than 70% of them were singletons. The top ten constitute approximately 9.9% of the sample. Sequenced material: peripheral blood. The source is a man between 65 and 85 years old with acute or convalescent COVID-19.

There are a few counts of this clone. One junction end does not reproduce the germline sequence, and a read error may be involved. This rearrangement joins TRBV6-1 to TRBJ2-7, with TRBD1 identical over 9 bases. Germline V gene lookup returns CDR1 MNHNS and CDR2 SASEGT. The CDR3 runs to 15 residues. The CDR3 spells CASREGGQGSYEQYF. In DNA, the CDR3 is TGTGCCAGCAGAGAAGGGGGACAGGGCTCCTACGAGCAGTACTTC.

The V gene is TRBV9, the J gene TRBJ1-2; unclear D gene. The CDR3 is 14 residues long. V lost 0 bases, J lost 4 bases, and 10 bases lay in between. The V gene's germline CDR1 is SGDLS and CDR2 YYNGEE. The CDR3 sequence is CASSVDTAFYGYTF. CDR3 DNA: TGTGCCAGCAGCGTAGACACAGCCTTCTATGGCTACACCTTC.

The V call is TRBV5-6, the J call TRBJ1-1, with a tentative D call TRBD1 (6 bases). Germline CDR1 SGHDT, CDR2 YYEEEE. Trimming left V 4 bases short and J 6 bases short, with 16 bases between. The CDR3 totals 14 residues. CDR3 amino acids: CASSLYQTGSEAFF. The CDR3 region has the DNA TGTGCCAGCAGCCTCTACCAGACAGGATCTGAAGCTTTCTTT.

The chain employs TRBV3-1 (or the pseudogene TRBV3-2) and TRBJ2-3; a weak D match, TRBD2 (6 bases). CDR1 is LGHDT and CDR2 is YNNKEL in the germline V gene (reference sequence). The V end lost 4 bases, the J end lost 3 bases, and 14 bases lay between the germline ends. The CDR3 loop spans 15 amino acids. CDR3 DNA sequence: TGTGCCAGCAGCCGATTTTCCGGGAGTACAGATACGCAGTATTTT. As protein: CASSRFSGSTDTQYF.

CDR3 sequence: CASSQATGEYTF. The CDR3 DNA reads TGTGCCAGCAGCCAAGCAACAGGGGAATACACCTTC. This sequence joins TRBV4-2 and TRBJ1-2; TRBD1 aligns across 7 bases. Trimming at V came to 1 base and at J to 11 bases, leaving 4 bases not matched to a gene. This CDR3 is built from 12 residues. CDR1 and CDR2 (germline): LGHNA, YNFKEQ.

The genes are TRBV19 and TRBJ2-3; D gene ambiguous. The CDR3 loop spans 11 amino acids. The V gene's germline CDR1 is LNHDA and CDR2 SQIVND (reference sequence). With 10 bases removed from V and 4 bases from J, the gap between germline ends came to 9 bases. CDR3 DNA sequence: TGTGCCACCCGCTCGGCAGATACGCAGTATTTT. Protein: CATRSADTQYF.